This T cell receptor beta chain was identified during a study of response to subunit inactivated influenza vaccine. Only a few counts were recorded for this clonotype. Its antigen is not known. Study-wide findings and caveats: With each seasonal influenza vaccination, the authors suggested, few new T cells are recruited.

TCRdb reprocessed the RT-PCR reads via MiXCR and lists one record per CDR3 protein. Of around 300,000 distinct CDR3 sequences in the sample, approximately 21% were seen once. This receptor was obtained from a man between 50 and 70 years old who received an inactivated influenza vaccine. Sequenced here: PBMCs from blood, sampled approximately 22 months after vaccination.

The CDR3 sequence: CASRGAAEGAFF. CDR3 coding DNA: TGTGCCAGCAGAGGGGCCGCCGAAGGCGCTTTCTTT. The chain has TRBV27 and TRBJ1-1, with D maybe TRBD1 (5 bases). This CDR3 is 12 amino acids long. Germline assignment: CDR1 MNHEY and CDR2 SMNVEV (reference sequence). Trimming took 6 bases from V and 11 from J, leaving 16 bases between them.